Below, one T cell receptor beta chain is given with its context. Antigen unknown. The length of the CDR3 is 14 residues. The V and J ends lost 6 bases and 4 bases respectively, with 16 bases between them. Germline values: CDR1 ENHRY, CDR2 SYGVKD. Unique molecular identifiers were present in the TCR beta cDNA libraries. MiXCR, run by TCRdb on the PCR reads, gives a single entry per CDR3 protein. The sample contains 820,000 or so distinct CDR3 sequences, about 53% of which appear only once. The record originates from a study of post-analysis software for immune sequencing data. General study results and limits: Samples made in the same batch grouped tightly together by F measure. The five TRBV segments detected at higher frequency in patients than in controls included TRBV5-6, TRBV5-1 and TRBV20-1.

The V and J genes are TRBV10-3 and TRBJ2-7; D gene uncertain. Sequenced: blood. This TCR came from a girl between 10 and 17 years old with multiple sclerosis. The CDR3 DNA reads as TGTGCCATCAGACTGGCCGACCAGTCATACGAGCAGTACTTC. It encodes CAIRLADQSYEQYF.